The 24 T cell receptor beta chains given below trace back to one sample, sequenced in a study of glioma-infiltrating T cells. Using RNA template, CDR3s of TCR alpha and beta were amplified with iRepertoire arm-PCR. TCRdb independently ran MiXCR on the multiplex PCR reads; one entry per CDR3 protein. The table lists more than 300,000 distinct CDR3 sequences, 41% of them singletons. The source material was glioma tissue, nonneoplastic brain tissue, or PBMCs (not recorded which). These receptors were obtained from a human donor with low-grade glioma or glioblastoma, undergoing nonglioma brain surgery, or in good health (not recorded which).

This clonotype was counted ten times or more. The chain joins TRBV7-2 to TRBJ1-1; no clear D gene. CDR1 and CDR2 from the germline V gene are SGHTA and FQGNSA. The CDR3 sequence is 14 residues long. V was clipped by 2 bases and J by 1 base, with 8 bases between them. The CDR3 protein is CASSLQVGNTEAFF. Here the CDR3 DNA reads TGTGCCAGCAGCTTACAGGTTGGGAACACTGAAGCTTTCTTT.

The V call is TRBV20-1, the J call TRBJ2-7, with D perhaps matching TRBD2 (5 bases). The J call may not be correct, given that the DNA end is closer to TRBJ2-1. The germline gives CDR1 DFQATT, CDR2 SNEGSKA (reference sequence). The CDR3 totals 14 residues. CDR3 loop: CSALSRSGYNEQFF. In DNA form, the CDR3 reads TGCAGTGCTCTTAGCAGGAGCGGCTACAATGAGCAGTTCTTC.

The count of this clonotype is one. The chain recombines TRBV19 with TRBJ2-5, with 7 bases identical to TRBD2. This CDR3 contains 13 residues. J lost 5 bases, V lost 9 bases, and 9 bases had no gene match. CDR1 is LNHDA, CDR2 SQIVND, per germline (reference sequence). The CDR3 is CASTGQAGETQYF. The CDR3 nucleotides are TGTGCCAGCACGGGCCAAGCGGGGGAGACCCAGTACTTC.

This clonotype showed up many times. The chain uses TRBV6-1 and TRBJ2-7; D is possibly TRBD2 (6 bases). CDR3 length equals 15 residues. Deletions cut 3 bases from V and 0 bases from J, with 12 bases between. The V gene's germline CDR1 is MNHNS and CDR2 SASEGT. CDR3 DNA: TGTGCCAGCAGTGACTACGCGGGAAGCTCCTACGAGCAGTACTTC. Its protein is CASSDYAGSSYEQYF.

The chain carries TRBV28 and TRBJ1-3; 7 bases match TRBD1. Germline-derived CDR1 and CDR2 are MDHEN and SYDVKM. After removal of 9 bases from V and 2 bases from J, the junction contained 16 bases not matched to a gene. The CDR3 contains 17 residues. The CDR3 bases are TGTGCCAGTTGTCCCCACGGGCGTACAGGGGCTGGAAACACCATATATTTT. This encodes CASCPHGRTGAGNTIYF. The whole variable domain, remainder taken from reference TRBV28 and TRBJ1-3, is DVKVTQSSRYLVKRTGEKVFLECVQDMDHENMFWYRQDPGLGLRLIYFSYDVKMKEKGDIPEGYSVSREKKERFSLILESASTNQTSMYLCASCPHGRTGAGNTIYFGEGSWLTVV.

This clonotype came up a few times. The CDR3, as DNA: TGCGCCAGCAGCCTACAGGGGATTCCCTCCTACGAGCAGTACTTC. Translation: CASSLQGIPSYEQYF. This chain joins TRBV4-1 and TRBJ2-7; 7 bases map to TRBD1. The V segment lost 4 bases and the J segment 0 bases; nucleotides outside the gene matches: 6. CDR1 is MGHRA and CDR2 is YSYEKL in the germline V gene. This CDR3 has 15 residues.

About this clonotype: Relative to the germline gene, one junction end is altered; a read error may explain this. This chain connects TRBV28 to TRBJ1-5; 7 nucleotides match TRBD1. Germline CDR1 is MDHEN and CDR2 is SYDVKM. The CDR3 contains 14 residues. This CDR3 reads CASSFRDRNQPQNF. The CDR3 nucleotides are TGTGCCAGCAGTTTCCGGGACAGAAATCAGCCCCAGAATTTT.

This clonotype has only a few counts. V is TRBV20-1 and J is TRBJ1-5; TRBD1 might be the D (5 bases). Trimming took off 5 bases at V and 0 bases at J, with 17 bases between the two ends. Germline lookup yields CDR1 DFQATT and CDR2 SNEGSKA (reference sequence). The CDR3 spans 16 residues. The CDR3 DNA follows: TGCAGTGCTTCCACCCCCGGGACTTATAGCAATCAGCCCCAGCATTTT. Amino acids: CSASTPGTYSNQPQHF.

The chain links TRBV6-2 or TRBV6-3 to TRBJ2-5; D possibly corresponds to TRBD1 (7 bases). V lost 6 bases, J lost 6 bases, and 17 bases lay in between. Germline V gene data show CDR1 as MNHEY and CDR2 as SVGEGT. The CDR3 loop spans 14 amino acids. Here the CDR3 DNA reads TGTGCCAGCAGCCCCAGGGGGAGGCAGAAGACCCAGTACTTC. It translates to CASSPRGRQKTQYF.

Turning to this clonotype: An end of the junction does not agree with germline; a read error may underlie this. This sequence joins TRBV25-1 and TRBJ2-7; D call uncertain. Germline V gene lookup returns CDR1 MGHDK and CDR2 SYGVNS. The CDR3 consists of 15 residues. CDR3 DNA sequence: TGCGCCAGCAGCCATATAATACTGAGCTCCTACGAGCAGTACTTC. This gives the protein CASSHIILSSYEQYF.

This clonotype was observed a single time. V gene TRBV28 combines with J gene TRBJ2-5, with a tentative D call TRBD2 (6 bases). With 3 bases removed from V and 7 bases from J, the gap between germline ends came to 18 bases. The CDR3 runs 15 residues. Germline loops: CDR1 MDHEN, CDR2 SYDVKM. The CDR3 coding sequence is TGTGCCAGCAGTTTTATGGCTAGCGCCCCTTGGACCCAGTACTTC. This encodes CASSFMASAPWTQYF. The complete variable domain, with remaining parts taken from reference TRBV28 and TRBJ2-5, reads DVKVTQSSRYLVKRTGEKVFLECVQDMDHENMFWYRQDPGLGLRLIYFSYDVKMKEKGDIPEGYSVSREKKERFSLILESASTNQTSMYLCASSFMASAPWTQYFGPGTRLLVL.

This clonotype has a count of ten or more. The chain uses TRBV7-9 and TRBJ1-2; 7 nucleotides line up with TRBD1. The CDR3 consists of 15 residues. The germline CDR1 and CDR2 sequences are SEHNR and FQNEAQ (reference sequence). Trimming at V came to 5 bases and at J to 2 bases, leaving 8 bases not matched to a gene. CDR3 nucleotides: TGTGCCAGCAGCCTCGGAGGGGGCGAGAACTATGGCTACACCTTC. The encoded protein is CASSLGGGENYGYTF. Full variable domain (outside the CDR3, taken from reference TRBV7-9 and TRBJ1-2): DTGVSQNPRHKITKRGQNVTFRCDPISEHNRLYWYRQTLGQGPEFLTYFQNEAQLEKSRLLSDRFSAERPKGSFSTLEIQRTEQGDSAMYLCASSLGGGENYGYTFGSGTRLTVV.

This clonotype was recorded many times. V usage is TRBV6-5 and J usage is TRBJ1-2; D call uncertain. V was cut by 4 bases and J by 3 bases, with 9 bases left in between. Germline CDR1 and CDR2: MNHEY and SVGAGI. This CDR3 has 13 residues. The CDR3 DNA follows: TGTGCCAGCAGTTCTCGGACTGACTATGGCTACACCTTC. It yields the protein CASSSRTDYGYTF.

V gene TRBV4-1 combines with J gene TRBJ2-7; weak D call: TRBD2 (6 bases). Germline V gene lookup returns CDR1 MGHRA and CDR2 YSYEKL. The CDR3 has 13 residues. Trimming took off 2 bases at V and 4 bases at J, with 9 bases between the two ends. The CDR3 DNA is TGCGCCAGCAGCCAACCCCGGGGGTACGAGCAGTACTTC. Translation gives CASSQPRGYEQYF.

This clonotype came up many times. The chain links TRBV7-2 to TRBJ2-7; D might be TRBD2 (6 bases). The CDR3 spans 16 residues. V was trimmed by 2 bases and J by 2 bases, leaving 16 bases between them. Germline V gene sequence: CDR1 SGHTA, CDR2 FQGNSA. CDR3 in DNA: TGTGCCAGCAGCTTATATGGTTCGGGGGAGACCTACGAGCAGTACTTC. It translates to CASSLYGSGETYEQYF.

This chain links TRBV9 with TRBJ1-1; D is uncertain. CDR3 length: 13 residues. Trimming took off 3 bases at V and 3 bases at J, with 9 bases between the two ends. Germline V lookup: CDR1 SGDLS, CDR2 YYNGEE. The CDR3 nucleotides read TGTGCCAGCAGCGATGAGGCACACACTGAAGCTTTCTTT. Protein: CASSDEAHTEAFF. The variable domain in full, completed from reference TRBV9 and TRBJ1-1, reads DSGVTQTPKHLITATGQRVTLRCSPRSGDLSVYWYQQSLDQGLQFLIQYYNGEERAKGNILERFSAQQFPDLHSELNLSSLELGDSALYFCASSDEAHTEAFFGQGTRLTVV.

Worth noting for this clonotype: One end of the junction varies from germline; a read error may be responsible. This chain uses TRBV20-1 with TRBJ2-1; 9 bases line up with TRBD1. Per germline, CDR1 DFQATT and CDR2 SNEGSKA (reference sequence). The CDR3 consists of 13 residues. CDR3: CSATGTGLDEKFF. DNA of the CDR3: TGCAGTGCCACCGGGACAGGGTTGGATGAGAAGTTCTTC.

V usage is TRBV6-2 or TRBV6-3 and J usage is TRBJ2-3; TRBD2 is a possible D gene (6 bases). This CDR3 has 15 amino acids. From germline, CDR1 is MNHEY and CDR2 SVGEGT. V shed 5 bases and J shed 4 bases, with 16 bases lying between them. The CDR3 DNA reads TGTGCCAGCAGTGAAGTAGCGGAGGGCGCAGATACGCAGTATTTT. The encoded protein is CASSEVAEGADTQYF.

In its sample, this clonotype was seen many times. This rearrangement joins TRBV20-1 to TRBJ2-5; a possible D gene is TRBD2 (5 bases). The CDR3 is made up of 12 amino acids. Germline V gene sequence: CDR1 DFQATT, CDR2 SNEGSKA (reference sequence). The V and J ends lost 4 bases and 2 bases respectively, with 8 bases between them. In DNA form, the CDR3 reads TGCAGTGCTATCCCGGGACAAGAGACCCAGTACTTC. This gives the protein CSAIPGQETQYF.

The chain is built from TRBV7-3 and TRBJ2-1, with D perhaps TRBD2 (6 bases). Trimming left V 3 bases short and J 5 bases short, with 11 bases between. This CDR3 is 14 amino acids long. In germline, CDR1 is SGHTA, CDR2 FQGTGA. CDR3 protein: CASSLTIADNEQFF. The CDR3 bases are TGTGCCAGCAGCTTGACCATAGCGGACAATGAGCAGTTCTTC.

The CDR3 protein is CASSQEGLGDTQYF. The DNA of the CDR3 is TGCGCCAGCAGCCAAGAGGGGTTAGGGGATACGCAGTATTTT. The chain links TRBV4-3 to TRBJ2-3; D is undetermined. CDR1 and CDR2 from the germline V gene are LGHNA and YSLEER. Trimming removed 0 bases from V and 6 bases from J, with 10 bases in between. The CDR3 is made up of 14 amino acids.

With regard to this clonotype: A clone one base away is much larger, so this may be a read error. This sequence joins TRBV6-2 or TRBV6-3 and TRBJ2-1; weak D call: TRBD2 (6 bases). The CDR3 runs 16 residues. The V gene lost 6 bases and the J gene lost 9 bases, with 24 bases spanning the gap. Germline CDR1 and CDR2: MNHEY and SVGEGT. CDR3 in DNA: TGTGCCAGCAGCCCACACCGGGGAGCGGGTAGAGTTGAGCAGTTCTTC. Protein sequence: CASSPHRGAGRVEQFF.

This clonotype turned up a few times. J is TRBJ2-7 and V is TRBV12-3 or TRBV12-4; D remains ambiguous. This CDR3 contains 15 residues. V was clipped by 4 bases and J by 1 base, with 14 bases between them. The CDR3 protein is CASSSLRGFSYEQYF. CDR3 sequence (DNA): TGTGCCAGCAGTTCTCTGCGAGGTTTTTCCTACGAGCAGTACTTC.

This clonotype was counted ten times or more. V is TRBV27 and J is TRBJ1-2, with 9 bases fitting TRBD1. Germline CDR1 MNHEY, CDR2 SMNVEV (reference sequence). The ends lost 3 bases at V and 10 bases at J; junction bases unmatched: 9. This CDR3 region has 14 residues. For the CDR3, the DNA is TGTGCCAGCAGTTTCTCAACAGGGGGCGGGGACTACACCTTC. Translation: CASSFSTGGGDYTF.